The TCR beta chain under discussion was sequenced for a study of blood T cell repertoires in COVID-19. Study information: COVID-19 samples collected from the United States, Italy and Spain covered acute and convalescent phases.

Looked up from germline, CDR1 is SGHRS and CDR2 is YFSETQ. V lost 4 bases to trimming and J lost 7 bases; unmatched junction nucleotides: 5. The CDR3 length is 14 residues. Seattle patients were enrolled during active infection and followed longitudinally. The data were produced by immunoSEQ multiplex PCR, yet TCRdb's version contains in-frame clones alone and is incomplete. The profile shows 150,000 or so clones, approximately 89% of them singletons. The chain is built from TRBV5-1 and TRBJ1-5; 10 nucleotides match TRBD1. The clonotype originates from a woman aged 70 to 79 with COVID-19, enrolled during active disease. The sample comprised peripheral blood. CDR3 in DNA: TGCGCCAGCAGCCCGGGACAGGGGTCGCAGCCCCAGCATTTT. Amino acid sequence: CASSPGQGSQPQHF. The variable domain in full, with the rest retrieved from reference TRBV5-1 and TRBJ1-5, is KAGVTQTPRYLIKTRGQQVTLSCSPISGHRSVSWYQQTPGQGLQFLFEYFSETQRNKGNFPGRFSGRQFSNSRSEMNVSTLELGDSALYLCASSPGQGSQPQHFGDGTRLSIL.